The clone carrying this TCR beta chain was seen once. Its antigen is as yet unknown. This record comes from a study of type 1 regulatory T cells. Study context: T-allo10 is a Tr1-enriched, alloantigen-specific CD4 T cell product made in vitro.

TCRdb reprocessed the reads via MiXCR and lists one record per CDR3 protein. The sample lists around 62,000 distinct CDR3 sequences, about three fifths occurring once. The graft donor-derived T-allo10 cells reportedly recognize host alloantigens, are anergic, and suppress alloantigen-specifically. This CDR3 has 13 amino acids. Trimming took off 4 bases at V and 7 bases at J, with 13 bases between the two ends. CDR1 is SEHNR and CDR2 is FQNEAQ in the germline V gene (reference sequence). Sample: cultured T cells, either the whole culture or a sorted T cell fraction (not recorded which). Subset meaning: Tr1-enriched cell product generated in vitro against host alloantigens. This clonotype was obtained from a human donor in good health. The rearrangement uses TRBV7-9 and TRBJ2-5; the D is unclear. The CDR3 protein is CASSSAAVVTQYF. The CDR3 DNA reads TGTGCCAGCAGCTCCGCGGCCGTTGTGACCCAGTACTTC.